This T cell receptor beta chain was obtained from a study of blood T cells in healthy people across ages. The use of a sample-barcoded 5' primer and a J-beta primer mix characterized a second PCR of about 7 to 12 cycles. TCRdb reanalysed the 5' RACE reads using MiXCR and keeps one entry per CDR3 protein. The sample yields over 1,500,000 distinct CDR3 sequences, approximately 50% seen once. Germline V CDR1 and CDR2: LGHNA, YSLEER. The CDR3 sequence is 16 residues long. Trimming took off 0 bases at V and 1 base at J, with 12 bases between the two ends. The clonotype was recovered from a woman aged 40 to 49 in good health. The rearrangement links TRBV4-3 to TRBJ1-1; possibly TRBD1 for D (5 bases). Sequenced input: blood. Here the CDR3 DNA reads TGCGCCAGCAGCCAAGAGGGCTCAGGGCCGAACACTGAAGCTTTCTTT. Translating it yields CASSQEGSGPNTEAFF.